Following are 32 T cell receptor beta chains from one sample sequenced in a study of T-cell reconstitution after alpha-beta-depleted transplantation in children. Using unique molecular identifiers, the investigators prepared the TCRbeta library. TCRdb independently ran MiXCR on the PCR reads; one entry per CDR3 protein. The sample gives under 250,000 distinct CDR3 sequences, approximately 24% of which show up once; 4.5% to 5.5% is in the top ten. The sample was PBMCs, mostly from graft donor cells, taken 360 days after TCRalphabeta/CD19-depleted stem cell transplant. These receptors all stem from a female patient between 2 and 10 years old who had a stem cell transplant for congenital amegakaryocytic thrombocytopenia, so the T cells may come from the graft donor.

V gene TRBV5-1 combines with J gene TRBJ2-7; D may correspond to TRBD1 or TRBD2 (5 bases each). The CDR3 is 13 amino acids. Germline values: CDR1 SGHRS, CDR2 YFSETQ. Trimming removed 4 bases from V and 5 bases from J, with 13 bases in between. The CDR3 region has the DNA TGCGCCAGCAGCCCTCAAAGAGGGGACGAGCAGTACTTC. Protein: CASSPQRGDEQYF. Using reference TRBV5-1 and TRBJ2-7 for the parts outside the CDR3, the full variable domain is KAGVTQTPRYLIKTRGQQVTLSCSPISGHRSVSWYQQTPGQGLQFLFEYFSETQRNKGNFPGRFSGRQFSNSRSEMNVSTLELGDSALYLCASSPQRGDEQYFGPGTRLTVT.

V and J are TRBV15 and TRBJ2-5, with 8 bases lining up with TRBD1. Germline values: CDR1 LNHNV, CDR2 YYDKDF (reference sequence). V trimming: 5 bases; J trimming: 5 bases; junction bases outside the gene matches: 4. The CDR3 covers 13 residues. The CDR3 protein is CATSRRGLETQYF. The DNA for the CDR3 is TGTGCCACCAGCCGCAGGGGGCTGGAGACCCAGTACTTC.

The sample holds many counts of this clonotype. The J gene is TRBJ2-5, the V gene TRBV12-3 or TRBV12-4; TRBD1 aligns across 8 bases. This CDR3 comprises 16 residues. The V segment lost 4 bases and the J segment 0 bases; nucleotides outside the gene matches: 7. The CDR3 sequence: CASSWGQVSYQETQYF. In nucleotides, the CDR3 is TGTGCCAGCAGTTGGGGACAGGTTTCCTACCAAGAGACCCAGTACTTC.

This clonotype was observed a few times. The CDR3 here is CASSLGVAEQETQYF. The CDR3 coding sequence is TGCGCCAGCAGCTTGGGAGTGGCAGAACAAGAGACCCAGTACTTC. The chain joins TRBV5-1 to TRBJ2-5; no clear D gene. The ends were cut back, 0 bases at V and 2 bases at J, with 11 bases in the middle. This CDR3 spans 15 amino acids. In germline, CDR1 is SGHRS, CDR2 YFSETQ.

As regards this clonotype: One junction end disagrees with the germline gene, perhaps due to a read error. This rearrangement joins TRBV20-1 to TRBJ1-4, with D possibly being TRBD1 (5 bases). Germline V lookup: CDR1 DFQATT, CDR2 SNEGSKA (reference sequence). The CDR3 has 11 residues. CDR3 DNA: TGCAGTGCAAGAGGGGACCAAAAACTGTTTTTT. It yields the protein CSARGDQKLFF.

A few counts support this clonotype. The chain joins TRBV4-1 to TRBJ2-5; 9 bases are shared with TRBD2. V shed 1 base, J shed 4 bases, and the junction held 7 bases outside the gene matches. Germline assignment: CDR1 MGHRA and CDR2 YSYEKL. The CDR3 has 16 amino acids. CDR3 in DNA: TGCGCCAGCAGCCAAGTTCTTGCGGGGGGGCTAGAGACCCAGTACTTC. Translating gives CASSQVLAGGLETQYF.

This clonotype was detected a few times. The chain combines TRBV4-2 with TRBJ2-3, with D possibly being TRBD1 (6 bases). The germline V gene has CDR1 LGHNA and CDR2 YNFKEQ. V lost 3 bases and J lost 2, with 18 bases in between. The CDR3 contains 17 residues. For the CDR3, the DNA is TGTGCCAGCAGCCAGGAGACAGGCGTCGGTTTCACAGATACGCAGTATTTT. It yields the protein CASSQETGVGFTDTQYF.

This rearrangement joins TRBV3-1 to TRBJ1-2, with D tentatively TRBD1 (5 bases). The CDR3 is 17 residues long. The germline gives CDR1 LGHDT, CDR2 YNNKEL (reference sequence). V was clipped by 2 bases and J by 4 bases, with 20 bases between them. The DNA of the CDR3 is TGTGCCAGCAGCCAAAACGTTATAACAGGCGGCCCCTATGGCTACACCTTC. Amino acid sequence: CASSQNVITGGPYGYTF.

This clonotype has a count of ten or more. This chain uses TRBV20-1 with TRBJ2-1; D tentatively fits TRBD1 or TRBD2 (5 bases each). Trimming stripped 3 bases from V and 3 bases from J, with 9 bases between. CDR3 length equals 13 residues. The germline CDR1 and CDR2 sequences are DFQATT and SNEGSKA (reference sequence). The CDR3 DNA sequence: TGCAGTGCTAGCGGGACGATCTACAATGAGCAGTTCTTC. Translation gives CSASGTIYNEQFF.

The V and J genes are TRBV15 and TRBJ1-5; D may be TRBD1 (5 bases). V lost 0 bases and J lost 0, with 21 bases in between. The CDR3 runs to 20 residues. Germline V gene sequence: CDR1 LNHNV, CDR2 YYDKDF (reference sequence). CDR3 sequence (DNA): TGTGCCACCAGCAGAGATCTCCCAAAAAAGGGGATCTATAGCAATCAGCCCCAGCATTTT. This codes for CATSRDLPKKGIYSNQPQHF.

There are a few counts of this clonotype. The CDR3 here is CSARPPGLETQYF. The CDR3 DNA is TGCAGTGCTAGACCGCCCGGATTAGAGACCCAGTACTTC. V usage is TRBV20-1 and J usage is TRBJ2-5; D not certain. V was clipped by 2 bases and J by 4 bases, with 11 bases between them. Germline assignment: CDR1 DFQATT and CDR2 SNEGSKA (reference sequence). The CDR3 sequence is 13 residues long.

This clonotype has more than one count but fewer than ten. The chain links TRBV7-9 to TRBJ1-2; D may be TRBD1 (6 bases). Germline values: CDR1 SEHNR, CDR2 FQNEAQ (reference sequence). Trimming left V 0 bases short and J 6 bases short, with 8 bases between. This CDR3 contains 13 residues. CDR3 region: CASSLADSHGYTF. The CDR3 region has the DNA TGTGCCAGCAGCTTAGCGGACAGTCATGGCTACACCTTC. Full variable domain (rest looked up from reference TRBV7-9 and TRBJ1-2): DTGVSQNPRHKITKRGQNVTFRCDPISEHNRLYWYRQTLGQGPEFLTYFQNEAQLEKSRLLSDRFSAERPKGSFSTLEIQRTEQGDSAMYLCASSLADSHGYTFGSGTRLTVV.

This clonotype was seen only a few times. The chain has TRBV2 and TRBJ1-2; no clear D gene. The CDR3 extends over 13 amino acids. Germline V gives CDR1 SNHLY, CDR2 FYNNEI. V shed 8 bases and J shed 13 bases, with 23 bases lying between them. CDR3 sequence (DNA): TGTGCCAGCCAACCCCTTTTCGACGGGATTGCCACCTTC. Its translation: CASQPLFDGIATF.

V and J are TRBV12-3 or TRBV12-4 and TRBJ2-3; perhaps TRBD2 as D (6 bases). The CDR3 sequence is 15 residues long. Trimming removed 3 bases from V and 6 bases from J, with 16 bases in between. The chain's CDR3 is CASSFEAGKGDTQYF. CDR3 DNA sequence: TGTGCCAGCAGTTTTGAAGCGGGCAAAGGTGATACGCAGTATTTT.

The V gene is TRBV28, the J gene TRBJ2-2, with TRBD1 identical over 7 bases. Germline loops: CDR1 MDHEN, CDR2 SYDVKM. The CDR3 is 13 residues long. Trimming cost V 5 bases and J 6 bases; bases outside gene matches: 3. In DNA, the CDR3 is TGTGCCAGCAGTCTAGACAGGGCCGGGGAGCTGTTTTTT. Translating it yields CASSLDRAGELFF.

Only a few counts were recorded for this clonotype. The chain has TRBV4-2 and TRBJ1-5; D may be TRBD1 (6 bases). Per germline, CDR1 LGHNA and CDR2 YNFKEQ. The V and J ends lost 6 bases and 3 bases respectively, with 9 bases between them. CDR3 length: 13 amino acids. CDR3 amino acids: CASRQGSNQPQHF. In DNA form, the CDR3 reads TGTGCCAGCAGACAGGGATCCAATCAGCCCCAGCATTTT.

This clonotype was detected a few times. This sequence joins TRBV5-1 and TRBJ1-4, with TRBD1 identical over 7 bases. The CDR3 consists of 17 residues. V was pared by 3 bases and J by 5 bases, with 13 bases of the junction left unmatched. Germline assignment: CDR1 SGHRS and CDR2 YFSETQ. The CDR3 region has the DNA TGCGCCAGCAGCTATGACAGGGCCGGGAGGGGCAATGAAAAACTGTTTTTT. It encodes CASSYDRAGRGNEKLFF.

The chain carries TRBV7-9 and TRBJ2-7; 7 positions match TRBD2. Germline assignment: CDR1 SEHNR and CDR2 FQNEAQ (reference sequence). With 5 bases clipped from V and 1 base from J, the junction kept 5 bases outside the gene matches. The CDR3 runs to 14 residues. The CDR3 region has the DNA TGTGCCAGCAGCACGACTAGCAAGTCCTACGAGCAGTACTTC. Protein sequence: CASSTTSKSYEQYF.

This sequence joins TRBV15 and TRBJ2-5, with unresolved D. The CDR3 is 12 residues long. Trimming shortened V by 8 bases and J by 1 base, and 8 bases separated the two germline ends. Germline V gene sequence: CDR1 LNHNV, CDR2 YYDKDF (reference sequence). The CDR3 DNA sequence: TGTGCCACCGGAACGGTCCAAGAGACCCAGTACTTC. Its translation: CATGTVQETQYF.

The chain combines TRBV5-6 with TRBJ2-2; D ambiguous. CDR3 length: 16 amino acids. Trimming left V 4 bases short and J 4 bases short, with 17 bases between. The germline V gene encodes CDR1 SGHDT and CDR2 YYEEEE. The CDR3 here is CASSPRSGVGTGELFF. CDR3 nucleotide sequence: TGTGCCAGCAGCCCGCGGTCTGGCGTCGGCACCGGGGAGCTGTTTTTT.

This chain connects TRBV29-1 to TRBJ1-4, with 9 bases aligning to TRBD1. The germline V gene has CDR1 SQVTM and CDR2 ANQGSEA. V lost 6 bases to trimming and J lost 8 bases; unmatched junction nucleotides: 7. CDR3 size: 13 residues. The CDR3 bases are TGCAGCGTGATGACAGGGGGATACGAAAAACTGTTTTTT. Protein product: CSVMTGGYEKLFF.

This clonotype has just a few counts. The chain uses TRBV15 and TRBJ2-2, with 7 bases matching TRBD2. Trimming cost V 0 bases and J 4 bases; bases outside gene matches: 8. The CDR3 runs to 17 residues. Germline loops: CDR1 LNHNV, CDR2 YYDKDF (reference sequence). CDR3 DNA: TGTGCCACCAGCAGAGATAGGCTAGCGGTCCGCACCGGGGAGCTGTTTTTT. This translates into CATSRDRLAVRTGELFF.

V gene TRBV7-9 combines with J gene TRBJ2-5; D not resolved. The V end lost 2 bases, the J end lost 2 bases, and 6 bases lay between the germline ends. The CDR3 contains 13 residues. Germline assignment: CDR1 SEHNR and CDR2 FQNEAQ (reference sequence). The CDR3: CASSLYGQETQYF. In DNA form, the CDR3 reads TGTGCCAGCAGCTTATACGGACAAGAGACCCAGTACTTC.

This clonotype occurred a few times. The chain couples TRBV10-3 to TRBJ2-2; D ambiguous. The V gene's germline CDR1 is ENHRY and CDR2 SYGVKD. Trimming removed 3 bases at V and 0 bases at J, with 8 bases between. The CDR3 totals 15 residues. The CDR3 DNA follows: TGTGCCATCAGTGATACAGATACGAACACCGGGGAGCTGTTTTTT. Translation: CAISDTDTNTGELFF.

The V gene is TRBV28, the J gene TRBJ2-7; D may be TRBD1 (6 bases). The germline V gene has CDR1 MDHEN and CDR2 SYDVKM. This CDR3 is built from 14 residues. Trimming pared 5 bases from V and 0 bases from J, leaving 11 bases between. As DNA, the CDR3 is TGTGCCAGCAGTACCTACAGGGTCTCCTACGAGCAGTACTTC. Its protein is CASSTYRVSYEQYF.

V usage is TRBV11-2 and J usage is TRBJ2-3; D is perhaps TRBD2 (6 bases). V lost 5 bases, J lost 2 bases, and 14 bases lay in between. Germline V gene lookup returns CDR1 SGHAT and CDR2 FQNNGV. The CDR3 is made up of 15 amino acids. The CDR3 bases are TGTGCCAGCAGCCCACGGGGGAGTCCCACAGATACGCAGTATTTT. Its translation: CASSPRGSPTDTQYF.

Here the CDR3 DNA reads TGTGCCAGCAGTGCAAAAATTTACAATGAGCAGTTCTTC. Its protein is CASSAKIYNEQFF. The chain has TRBV2 and TRBJ2-1, with unresolved D. The length of the CDR3 is 13 residues. CDR1 and CDR2 (germline): SNHLY, FYNNEI. The ends were cut back, 4 bases at V and 4 bases at J, with 8 bases in the middle.

This clonotype occurred a few times. The genes are TRBV12-3 or TRBV12-4 and TRBJ1-6; TRBD1 is a possible D gene (6 bases). V was clipped by 3 bases and J by 7 bases, with 13 bases between them. The CDR3 consists of 15 residues. CDR3 sequence (DNA): TGTGCCAGCAGTTTGGGGGGGGCGCGGAATTCACCCCTCCACTTT. It yields the protein CASSLGGARNSPLHF.

This clonotype came up a few times. The chain links TRBV10-3 to TRBJ2-7; tentatively, D is TRBD2 (7 bases). Germline-derived CDR1 and CDR2 are ENHRY and SYGVKD. CDR3 size: 16 residues. Trimming removed 3 bases from V and 0 bases from J, with 15 bases in between. The CDR3 DNA reads as TGTGCCATCAGTGAAGGGGGGGCGGGAGCCTCCTACGAGCAGTACTTC. Translating gives CAISEGGAGASYEQYF.

The sample holds a few counts of this clonotype. This chain joins TRBV5-6 and TRBJ1-1, with 7 nucleotides matching TRBD1. V shed 4 bases and J 11 bases; nucleotides not matched to a gene: 14. CDR3 length: 14 residues. In germline, CDR1 is SGHDT, CDR2 YYEEEE. For the CDR3, the DNA is TGTGCCAGCAGCCACTATTTTAGAGGGGGCAGGGCTTTCTTT. Translated, it gives CASSHYFRGGRAFF.

The V call is TRBV9, the J call TRBJ2-1, with D unclear. V lost 0 bases, J lost 1 base, and 5 bases lay in between. The CDR3 loop spans 14 amino acids. Germline values: CDR1 SGDLS, CDR2 YYNGEE. The CDR3 sequence is CASSVDGSYNEQFF. The CDR3, as DNA: TGTGCCAGCAGCGTAGATGGTTCCTACAATGAGCAGTTCTTC. Variable domain in full (rest from reference TRBV9 and TRBJ2-1): DSGVTQTPKHLITATGQRVTLRCSPRSGDLSVYWYQQSLDQGLQFLIQYYNGEERAKGNILERFSAQQFPDLHSELNLSSLELGDSALYFCASSVDGSYNEQFFGPGTRLTVL.

This chain links TRBV12-3 or TRBV12-4 with TRBJ1-1, with 7 bases identical to TRBD1. With V trimmed by 5 bases and J by 2 bases, 11 bases remained unmatched. This CDR3 contains 16 residues. CDR3 DNA: TGTGCCAGCAGTCCCGCTTTCGGGACAGCTAACACTGAAGCTTTCTTT. This encodes CASSPAFGTANTEAFF.